Listed here are 15 T cell receptor beta chains from one sample, sequenced in a study of immune characterization of retroperitoneal liposarcoma. TCRdb re-derived calls from the PCR reads in MiXCR, one entry per CDR3 protein. Of about 4,300 distinct CDR3 sequences listed, roughly 33% were seen once; the top ten hold under 35%. The specimen sequenced was tumor tissue. The receptors stem from a male donor with retroperitoneal liposarcoma.

The CDR3: CASSPGQSGANVLTF. DNA for the CDR3: TGTGCCAGCAGCCCGGGACAGTCTGGGGCCAACGTCCTGACTTTC. This rearrangement joins TRBV3-1 to TRBJ2-6; 7 bases match TRBD1. The CDR3 is made up of 15 amino acids. V trimming: 4 bases; J trimming: 1 base; junction bases outside the gene matches: 1. Per the germline V gene, CDR1 is LGHDT and CDR2 is YNNKEL (reference sequence).

The chain joins TRBV5-6 to TRBJ2-5; TRBD1 is a possible D gene (6 bases). The J call may be wrong; the DNA end is better matched by TRBJ2-1. CDR3 length: 13 residues. CDR1 SGHDT and CDR2 YYEEEE come from the germline V gene. The CDR3 DNA reads TGTGCCAGCAGCTTAGGACAGATAGAGACCCAGTTCTTC. Translating it yields CASSLGQIETQFF.

This clonotype was observed a few times. The J gene is TRBJ2-7, the V gene TRBV6-5; maybe TRBD2 (7 bases). V shed 2 bases and J shed 6 bases, with 20 bases lying between them. The CDR3 sequence is 16 residues long. Germline CDR1 reads MNHEY; CDR2 reads SVGAGI. The CDR3 DNA is TGTGCCAGCAGTTACCCGATCGGGGGGCGGGCGAGCGAGCAGTACTTC. It encodes CASSYPIGGRASEQYF.

The V call is TRBV6-1, the J call TRBJ2-1; 13 bases line up with TRBD2. The CDR3 runs 18 residues. The junction had 15 bases not matched to a gene; V was cut back by 3 bases and J by 10 bases. Germline V gene sequence: CDR1 MNHNS, CDR2 SASEGT. DNA for the CDR3: TGTGCCAGCAGTGACGGACTAGCGGGAGATGGGACTACCTACGAGCAGTTCTTC. Translated, it gives CASSDGLAGDGTTYEQFF.

This clonotype was found many times. The chain combines TRBV10-3 with TRBJ2-5; 7 nucleotides agree with TRBD2. Germline V gene data show CDR1 as ENHRY and CDR2 as SYGVKD. Unmatched junction bases numbered 9, after V lost 4 bases and J lost 4 bases. The CDR3 has 15 amino acids. Here the CDR3 DNA reads TGTGCCATCAGTGTGGAGGGGAGGGCGCTAGAGACCCAGTACTTC. Its translation: CAISVEGRALETQYF.

The rearrangement joins TRBV6-5 to TRBJ1-2; 8 bases are shared with TRBD1. CDR1 is MNHEY and CDR2 is SVGAGI in the germline V gene. Germline trimming cut 2 bases from V and 6 bases from J; bases unmatched to any gene: 5. This CDR3 has 14 amino acids. The CDR3 is CASSYPGGMDGYTF. CDR3 nucleotides: TGTGCCAGCAGTTACCCAGGGGGCATGGATGGCTACACCTTC.

The chain couples TRBV24-1 to TRBJ2-5; TRBD1 matches 8 bases. From germline, CDR1 is KGHDR and CDR2 SFDVKD. V trimming: 9 bases; J trimming: 11 bases; junction bases outside the gene matches: 19. The CDR3 totals 15 residues. The CDR3 bases are TGTGCCACCGGCTCACCGGGACAGGCGGACAATGAGCAGTACTTC. As protein: CATGSPGQADNEQYF.

In this sample, this clonotype turned up many times. The chain combines TRBV6-2 or TRBV6-3 with TRBJ2-5, with 11 bases aligning to TRBD2. The J call is in doubt because the DNA end fits TRBJ2-7 better. This CDR3 comprises 17 residues. Germline V gene lookup returns CDR1 MNHEY and CDR2 SVGEGT. The CDR3 region has the DNA TGTGCCAGCAGTTACTCCAAAGGGACTAGCGGCATGAGCGAGCAGTACTTC. Amino acids: CASSYSKGTSGMSEQYF.

This clonotype appeared a few times. The chain links TRBV27 to TRBJ1-6; TRBD1 matches 7 bases. Trimming at V came to 5 bases and at J to 0 bases, leaving 7 bases not matched to a gene. Per germline, CDR1 MNHEY and CDR2 SMNVEV (reference sequence). The CDR3 consists of 17 residues. The CDR3 is CASSNDRASSYNSPLHF. The CDR3, as DNA: TGTGCCAGCAGTAATGACAGGGCGAGCTCCTATAATTCACCCCTCCACTTT.

This clonotype showed up just a few times. The V gene is TRBV27, the J gene TRBJ2-3, with 10 bases fitting TRBD2. This CDR3 comprises 17 residues. V was pared by 3 bases and J by 3 bases, with 9 bases of the junction left unmatched. Germline CDR1 and CDR2: MNHEY and SMNVEV (reference sequence). For the CDR3, the DNA is TGTGCCAGCAGTTTCCCCCCCCTAGCGGGAGTTACAGATACGCAGTATTTT. Translated, it gives CASSFPPLAGVTDTQYF.

This clonotype was recorded a few times. V and J are TRBV30 and TRBJ2-4; D assignment may be TRBD1 or TRBD2 (5 bases each). The length of the CDR3 is 16 residues. The germline gives CDR1 GTSNPN, CDR2 SVGIG (reference sequence). V dropped 5 bases and J dropped 5 bases, with 22 bases sitting between them. CDR3 coding DNA: TGTGCCTGGTCGGTAAAGGGGTCCGGGAACGAAAACATTCAGTACTTC. It codes for CAWSVKGSGNENIQYF.

Only one count was recorded for this clonotype. The chain carries TRBV27 and TRBJ2-1, with TRBD2 matching over 7 bases. The J call is uncertain, as TRBJ2-7 better fits the DNA end. Germline values: CDR1 MNHEY, CDR2 SMNVEV (reference sequence). The CDR3 has 16 amino acids. This CDR3 reads CASSLVAGAIYNEQYF. DNA of the CDR3: TGTGCCAGCAGTTTAGTAGCGGGTGCAATATACAATGAGCAGTACTTC.

This clonotype was counted at least ten times. The rearrangement joins TRBV7-8 to TRBJ2-1; D remains unclear. The ends were cut back, 5 bases at V and 8 bases at J, with 22 bases in the middle. The germline CDR1 and CDR2 sequences are SGHVS and FQNEAQ. CDR3 length: 16 amino acids. The CDR3 spells CASSPLNRPKLDEQFF. The CDR3 coding sequence is TGTGCCAGCAGCCCACTCAACAGACCTAAGCTCGATGAGCAGTTCTTC.

By proportion, this clonotype is medium-sized (0.01 to 0.1%). The chain recombines TRBV6-1 with TRBJ2-1; 11 nucleotides agree with TRBD1. The CDR3 covers 14 residues. The J segment lost 5 bases and the V segment lost 9 bases, leaving 6 bases of the junction unmatched. Germline V CDR1 and CDR2: MNHNS, SASEGT. Here the CDR3 DNA reads TGTGCCAGTCTCCGGGACAGGGGGAACAATGAGCAGTTCTTC. Protein: CASLRDRGNNEQFF.

This clonotype was detected only a few times. The chain carries TRBV6-1 and TRBJ2-1; D remains unclear. CDR3 length: 12 residues. Trimming pared 3 bases from V and 10 bases from J, leaving 10 bases between. CDR1 and CDR2 from the germline V gene are MNHNS and SASEGT. The CDR3 coding sequence is TGTGCCAGCAGTGACCGGGTGGGAGAGCAGTTCTTC. Its translation is CASSDRVGEQFF.